This passage covers 13 T cell receptor beta chains from one sample sequenced in a study of response to subunit inactivated influenza vaccine. TCRdb itself ran the RT-PCR reads through MiXCR, one entry per CDR3 protein. This table holds some 520,000 distinct CDR3 sequences, about 17% found once. The sequenced sample was CD4+ T cells sorted from PBMCs, obtained about 23 months after vaccination. The receptors stem from a man between 50 and 70 years old who received an inactivated influenza vaccine.

The V gene is TRBV7-7, the J gene TRBJ2-7, with D tentatively TRBD1 (5 bases). Trimming pared 0 bases from V and 7 bases from J, leaving 10 bases between. The CDR3 consists of 13 residues. Germline loops: CDR1 SSHAT, CDR2 FNYEAQ (reference sequence). The CDR3 loop reads CASSLALGVEQYF. Written as DNA, the CDR3 is TGTGCCAGCAGCTTAGCATTAGGGGTGGAGCAGTACTTC.

By share, this clonotype counts as medium-sized. The chain links TRBV5-5 to TRBJ2-5; a possible D gene is TRBD2 (6 bases). V lost 2 bases to trimming and J lost 1 base, with 9 bases between them. The germline gives CDR1 SGHKS, CDR2 YYEKEE (reference sequence). This CDR3 is built from 14 residues. This CDR3 reads CASSFRTTQETQYF. The CDR3 bases are TGTGCCAGCAGCTTTCGGACTACCCAAGAGACCCAGTACTTC.

In its sample, this clonotype was seen many times. V gene TRBV7-2 combines with J gene TRBJ2-4; either TRBD1 or TRBD2 may supply D (5 bases each). V was shortened by 5 bases and J by 8 bases, with 19 bases between the two germline ends. This CDR3 has 15 residues. Germline assignment: CDR1 SGHTA and CDR2 FQGNSA. The DNA for the CDR3 is TGTGCCAGCAGCACCCCCGGGACCCGATCGCACATTCAGTACTTC. Translated, it gives CASSTPGTRSHIQYF.

This clonotype was seen a handful of times. This CDR3 is CASSLTRDGQYF. The CDR3 bases are TGTGCCAGCAGCCTGACCCGGGACGGCCAGTACTTC. The chain combines TRBV7-9 with TRBJ2-5; D assignment may be TRBD1 or TRBD2 (5 bases each). Between the trimmed V and J ends, which lost 5 bases and 10 bases, there was a span of 14 bases. CDR1 and CDR2 (germline): SEHNR, FQNEAQ (reference sequence). The CDR3 is 12 residues long.

This clonotype was seen a handful of times. V is TRBV9 and J is TRBJ2-2; the D gene is possibly TRBD1 (5 bases). The CDR3 contains 15 residues. Trimming pared 2 bases from V and 2 bases from J, leaving 10 bases between. In germline, CDR1 is SGDLS, CDR2 YYNGEE. The CDR3 spells CASSVTGSNTGELFF. The CDR3 DNA is TGTGCCAGCAGCGTTACAGGTTCCAACACCGGGGAGCTGTTTTTT.

The J gene is TRBJ2-5, the V gene TRBV3-1; 7 bases fit TRBD2. Unmatched junction bases numbered 9, after V lost 4 bases and J lost 7 bases. Germline-derived CDR1 and CDR2 are LGHDT and YNNKEL (reference sequence). The CDR3 extends over 14 amino acids. The CDR3 here is CASSPLAGVGTQYF. The CDR3 DNA reads TGTGCCAGCAGCCCCCTGGCGGGGGTAGGGACCCAGTACTTC.

V is TRBV20-1 and J is TRBJ2-7; 7 bases agree with TRBD1. The CDR3 extends over 15 amino acids. CDR1 and CDR2 from the germline V gene are DFQATT and SNEGSKA (reference sequence). Trimming took 2 bases from V and 3 from J; bases not matched to a gene: 10. The CDR3: CSARLGRGTFYEQYF. The CDR3 nucleotides are TGCAGTGCTAGATTGGGCAGGGGGACATTCTACGAGCAGTACTTC.

Concerning this clonotype itself: Compared with germline, one end of the junction differs, possibly owing to a read error. The genes are TRBV15 and TRBJ1-2; 8 bases agree with TRBD1. CDR3 length: 15 residues. CDR1 is LNHNV and CDR2 is YYDKDF in the germline V gene (reference sequence). The CDR3, as DNA: TGTGCCACCAGTAGAGAAAATGGACAGGGCGGTGGCTACACCTTC. Translating it yields CATSRENGQGGGYTF.

This clonotype was picked up a small number of times. The chain uses TRBV19 and TRBJ2-7, with D uncertain. The CDR3 has 16 residues. V was pared by 5 bases and J by 3 bases, with 20 bases between. Germline V gene data show CDR1 as LNHDA and CDR2 as SQIVND (reference sequence). CDR3 nucleotides: TGTGCCAGTAGTGCTTTCAAGAAGAAAGGAATCTACGAGCAGTACTTC. As protein: CASSAFKKKGIYEQYF.

This clonotype was found a few times. This sequence joins TRBV10-3 and TRBJ2-2; 8 bases map to TRBD2. V was clipped by 4 bases and J by 6 bases; unmatched bases: 10. Per the germline V gene, CDR1 is ENHRY and CDR2 is SYGVKD. The length of the CDR3 is 16 residues. CDR3 residues: CAISGTGTRGSGELFF. The CDR3, as DNA: TGTGCCATCAGTGGTACCGGGACTAGGGGTTCCGGGGAGCTGTTTTTT.

This clonotype showed up many times. V usage is TRBV27 and J usage is TRBJ2-7; tentatively, D is TRBD2 (6 bases). The germline V gene encodes CDR1 MNHEY and CDR2 SMNVEV (reference sequence). Trimming left V 2 bases short and J 0 bases short, with 11 bases between. This CDR3 has 15 residues. The CDR3 is CASSLAGGGSYEQYF. CDR3 in DNA: TGTGCCAGCAGTTTAGCCGGGGGAGGCTCCTACGAGCAGTACTTC.

Regarding this clonotype: A read error is possible here, since a much larger clone lies one base away. CDR3 residues: CASSPQGTCFSTQYF. The CDR3, as DNA: TGTGCCAGCAGCCCGCAGGGGACGTGCTTTTCGACCCAGTACTTC. The chain couples TRBV7-2 to TRBJ2-5; D perhaps matches TRBD1 (6 bases). CDR1 and CDR2 (germline): SGHTA, FQGNSA. Trimming took off 5 bases at V and 7 bases at J, with 20 bases between the two ends. This CDR3 is 15 amino acids long.

The count of this clonotype is one. V is TRBV5-5 and J is TRBJ2-2, with 8 bases that match TRBD1. With V trimmed by 6 bases and J by 2 bases, 12 bases remained unmatched. The CDR3 sequence is 17 residues long. Germline CDR1 reads SGHKS; CDR2 reads YYEKEE (reference sequence). The CDR3 reads CASNTRWQGANTGELFF. The DNA of the CDR3 is TGTGCCAGCAATACTCGGTGGCAGGGGGCAAACACCGGGGAGCTGTTTTTT.